The TCR beta chain described here comes from a study of T cell responses to AZD1222 COVID-19 vaccine. Sequencing used immunoSEQ multiplex PCR; TCRdb keeps in-frame clones, though not all of them. The data show roughly 120,000 clones, about 90% seen once. CDR1 is SNHLY and CDR2 is FYNNEI in the germline V gene. The germline V and J ends were trimmed by 3 bases and 3 bases, with 9 bases remaining between them. This CDR3 region has 14 residues. Here the sequenced sample was peripheral blood, taken on day 0 of AZD1222 vaccination. This TCR was recovered from an adult in good health. The rearrangement links TRBV2 to TRBJ2-4; a weak D match, TRBD2 (5 bases). This chain's CDR3 is CASSDLAGKNIQYF. The CDR3 nucleotides are TGTGCCAGCAGTGACCTGGCGGGCAAAAACATTCAGTACTTC.